The 27 T cell receptor beta chains below were found in one sample sequenced in a study of Ad26.COV2.S vaccination and SARS-CoV-2 variants. As for treatment: roughly 20 received Ad26.COV2.S at low or high dose, single or two shots; about 5 received placebo; per-sample allocation not given. The samples were gathered on day 63 after the first injection of vaccine or placebo. The data were produced by immunoSEQ multiplex PCR, yet TCRdb's version contains in-frame clones alone and is incomplete. The sample yields roughly 510,000 clones, around 85% seen once. Here the sequenced sample was peripheral blood, taken in a trial of Ad26.COV2.S vaccine versus placebo. The receptors derive from a person between 18 and 59 years old who received the Ad26.COV2.S COVID-19 vaccine or a placebo.

This rearrangement joins TRBV7-2 to TRBJ2-1; D uncertain. Germline V lookup: CDR1 SGHTA, CDR2 FQGNSA. The germline V and J ends were trimmed by 6 bases and 0 bases, with 9 bases remaining between them. The CDR3 extends over 14 amino acids. The CDR3 sequence is CASSPVSSYNEQFF. The CDR3 DNA sequence: TGTGCCAGCAGTCCGGTGAGCTCCTACAATGAGCAGTTCTTC.

J is TRBJ2-7 and V is TRBV7-8; 11 bases are a match to TRBD2. This CDR3 region has 15 residues. V lost 5 bases and J lost 7; bases outside the gene matches: 10. Germline V lookup: CDR1 SGHVS, CDR2 FQNEAQ. The CDR3 protein is CASSLPGLAVGEQYF. CDR3 coding DNA: TGTGCCAGCAGCCTGCCGGGACTAGCGGTTGGGGAGCAGTACTTC.

The chain has TRBV11-2 and TRBJ1-1; no reliable D call. Germline V lookup: CDR1 SGHAT, CDR2 FQNNGV. The CDR3 length is 15 residues. V was pared by 2 bases and J by 2 bases, with 12 bases between. The CDR3 region is CASSLSGQINTEAFF. The CDR3, as DNA: TGTGCCAGCAGCTTATCTGGCCAGATCAACACTGAAGCTTTCTTT.

V is TRBV5-6 and J is TRBJ2-3; 7 nucleotides line up with TRBD2. This CDR3 spans 14 amino acids. The germline gives CDR1 SGHDT, CDR2 YYEEEE. The V and J ends lost 0 bases and 6 bases, in that order; junction bases with no gene match: 4. The CDR3 DNA follows: TGTGCCAGCAGCTTGGACGGGAGGACGGATACGCAGTATTTT. Translated: CASSLDGRTDTQYF.

The chain couples TRBV7-7 to TRBJ2-3, with 8 positions matching TRBD1. The CDR3 loop spans 14 amino acids. J lost 4 bases, V lost 5 bases, and 5 bases had no gene match. Looked up from germline, CDR1 is SSHAT and CDR2 is FNYEAQ (reference sequence). For the CDR3, the DNA is TGTGCCAGCAGCCCCGGACAGGGATCAGATACGCAGTATTTT. Protein: CASSPGQGSDTQYF.

This rearrangement joins TRBV15 to TRBJ1-5, with D unresolved. CDR3 length equals 14 residues. The V end lost 0 bases, the J end lost 4 bases, and 7 bases lay between the germline ends. Germline V gene sequence: CDR1 LNHNV, CDR2 YYDKDF (reference sequence). CDR3 region: CATSRDRRNQPQHF. In nucleotides, the CDR3 is TGTGCCACCAGCAGAGATAGGAGGAATCAGCCCCAGCATTTT.

The chain joins TRBV5-1 to TRBJ2-2; 12 bases line up with TRBD2. This CDR3 comprises 16 residues. The germline V gene has CDR1 SGHRS and CDR2 YFSETQ. J gave up 10 bases and V 3 bases, and 10 bases lay outside the gene matches. CDR3 nucleotides: TGCGCCAGCAGCTCGTCCGGACTAGCGGGACGGGTGGAGCTGTTTTTT. The encoded protein is CASSSSGLAGRVELFF.

The rearrangement links TRBV9 to TRBJ2-1; 7 bases are shared with TRBD2. V trimming: 4 bases; J trimming: 7 bases; junction bases outside the gene matches: 11. CDR1 and CDR2 from the germline V gene are SGDLS and YYNGEE. The CDR3 runs to 15 residues. In nucleotides, the CDR3 is TGTGCCAGCAGCCCCCAAATGGGGGAGGGGAATGAGCAGTTCTTC. Amino acid sequence: CASSPQMGEGNEQFF.

Only a few counts were recorded for this clone. The CDR3 loop reads CASSRQRNYGYTF. The DNA of the CDR3 is TGTGCCAGCAGCAGACAGAGGAACTATGGCTACACCTTC. The V and J genes are TRBV6-2 or TRBV6-3 and TRBJ1-2; maybe TRBD1 (5 bases). V was clipped by 6 bases and J by 2 bases, with 10 bases between them. The V gene's germline CDR1 is MNHEY and CDR2 SVGEGT. The CDR3 has 13 amino acids.

On this clone itself: This sample also contains other DNA sequences that code for the same CDR3. The chain carries TRBV6-2 or TRBV6-3 and TRBJ2-2; tentatively, D is TRBD1 or TRBD2 (6 bases each). This CDR3 is 14 amino acids long. Germline CDR1 and CDR2: MNHEY and SVGEGT. V was cut by 6 bases and J by 5 bases, with 13 bases left in between. This chain's CDR3 is CASSLGGGTGELFF. The CDR3 DNA follows: TGTGCCAGCAGCCTCGGAGGGGGAACCGGGGAGCTGTTTTTT.

The J gene is TRBJ2-3, the V gene TRBV20-1, with TRBD2 matching over 10 bases. This CDR3 comprises 17 residues. Germline-derived CDR1 and CDR2 are DFQATT and SNEGSKA (reference sequence). V shed 3 bases and J 4 bases; nucleotides not matched to a gene: 13. DNA for the CDR3: TGCAGTGCTAGTGATATGATGTCTAGCGGGAGAGCAGATACGCAGTATTTT. Translation: CSASDMMSSGRADTQYF.

The chain has TRBV19 and TRBJ2-7; no firm D call. CDR1 and CDR2 from the germline V gene are LNHDA and SQIVND (reference sequence). CDR3 length equals 14 residues. The V end lost 2 bases, the J end lost 2 bases, and 10 bases lay between the germline ends. CDR3 DNA sequence: TGTGCCAGTAGTATAATACCGGGCCCCTACGAGCAGTACTTC. It encodes CASSIIPGPYEQYF.

The chain carries TRBV7-2 and TRBJ2-3, with D tentatively TRBD1 or TRBD2 (5 bases each). Germline assignment: CDR1 SGHTA and CDR2 FQGNSA. V lost 1 base and J lost 3, with 11 bases in between. CDR3 size: 15 residues. CDR3 sequence (DNA): TGTGCCAGCAGCTTAGACGGGACGCTGACAGATACGCAGTATTTT. Its protein is CASSLDGTLTDTQYF. Together with reference TRBV7-2 and TRBJ2-3, the CDR3 gives the full variable domain: GAGVSQSPSNKVTEKGKDVELRCDPISGHTALYWYRQSLGQGLEFLIYFQGNSAPDKSGLPSDRFSAERTGGSVSTLTIQRTQQEDSAVYLCASSLDGTLTDTQYFGPGTRLTVL.

V gene TRBV5-1 combines with J gene TRBJ1-3, with 8 bases aligning to TRBD1. There are 17 residues in the CDR3. The trim removed 4 bases at V and 1 base at J, leaving 10 bases unmatched. Germline V CDR1 and CDR2: SGHRS, YFSETQ. CDR3 region: CASSPGQGSSSGNTIYF. As DNA, the CDR3 is TGCGCCAGCAGCCCCGGACAGGGATCCTCTTCTGGAAACACCATATATTTT.

This sequence joins TRBV7-9 and TRBJ1-1; tentatively, D is TRBD1 (6 bases). The V end lost 8 bases, the J end lost 4 bases, and 20 bases lay between the germline ends. The CDR3 length is 15 residues. Germline assignment: CDR1 SEHNR and CDR2 FQNEAQ (reference sequence). CDR3 residues: CASLRAQGRLTEAFF. DNA of the CDR3: TGTGCCAGCCTACGGGCGCAGGGGCGCCTCACTGAAGCTTTCTTT.

The table lists this clone with a count of one. The chain uses TRBV9 and TRBJ2-2; unclear D gene. V was cut by 3 bases and J by 3 bases, with 9 bases left in between. The CDR3 is made up of 14 amino acids. The germline V gene encodes CDR1 SGDLS and CDR2 YYNGEE. CDR3 loop: CASSARMDTGELFF. CDR3 in DNA: TGTGCCAGCAGCGCCCGTATGGACACCGGGGAGCTGTTTTTT.

J is TRBJ2-7 and V is TRBV6-2 or TRBV6-3, with D unclear. Trimming cost V 2 bases and J 6 bases, with 8 bases left between them. The CDR3 spans 12 residues. CDR1 and CDR2 (germline): MNHEY, SVGEGT. The CDR3 reads CASSYGSGEQYF. CDR3 bases: TGTGCCAGCAGTTACGGGTCCGGCGAGCAGTACTTC.

The chain carries TRBV19 and TRBJ2-1; D is tentatively TRBD1 or TRBD2 (6 bases each). The germline V gene has CDR1 LNHDA and CDR2 SQIVND (reference sequence). The CDR3 has 16 residues. With 4 bases removed from V and 0 bases from J, the gap between germline ends came to 13 bases. Here the CDR3 DNA reads TGTGCCAGTAGTAATGGTGGAGGGGGCTCCTACAATGAGCAGTTCTTC. Translated: CASSNGGGGSYNEQFF.

The chain uses TRBV19 and TRBJ2-5; 11 nucleotides line up with TRBD2. V shed 5 bases, J shed 1 base, and the junction held 6 bases outside the gene matches. CDR3 length equals 16 residues. The germline CDR1 and CDR2 sequences are LNHDA and SQIVND (reference sequence). CDR3: CASSLAGGGGQETQYF. CDR3 nucleotide sequence: TGTGCCAGTAGTCTAGCGGGAGGAGGGGGCCAAGAGACCCAGTACTTC.

Regarding this clone: The same CDR3 also results from other DNA sequences found in this sample. The chain couples TRBV19 to TRBJ1-1; no definite D call. Germline CDR1 reads LNHDA; CDR2 reads SQIVND (reference sequence). This CDR3 has 13 residues. Trimming took off 5 bases at V and 1 base at J, with 8 bases between the two ends. DNA for the CDR3: TGTGCCAGTAGTGTTGGCCAGAACACTGAAGCTTTCTTT. Translation: CASSVGQNTEAFF.

The gene calls are TRBV7-2 and TRBJ1-1; 8 bases line up with TRBD1. The V segment lost 5 bases and the J segment 0 bases; nucleotides outside the gene matches: 5. CDR1 and CDR2 (germline): SGHTA, FQGNSA. The CDR3 contains 15 residues. The CDR3 loop is CASSARTGLNTEAFF. CDR3 in DNA: TGTGCCAGCAGCGCCCGGACAGGGCTGAACACTGAAGCTTTCTTT.

CDR3 bases: TGTGCCAGCAGACGGGACAGCCAAGAGACCCAGTACTTC. It codes for CASRRDSQETQYF. This chain connects TRBV2 to TRBJ2-5; 7 bases map to TRBD1. The CDR3 consists of 13 residues. Germline V gene data show CDR1 as SNHLY and CDR2 as FYNNEI. J gave up 1 base and V 6 bases, and 2 bases lay outside the gene matches.

This clone came up a few times. The rearrangement joins TRBV2 to TRBJ1-6; 8 nucleotides align to TRBD1. V lost 8 bases to trimming and J lost 2 bases; unmatched junction nucleotides: 5. The germline V gene has CDR1 SNHLY and CDR2 FYNNEI. This CDR3 comprises 15 residues. The CDR3 DNA reads as TGTGCCAGCGGACAGGGAGGAACCTATAATTCACCCCTCCACTTT. It is translated as CASGQGGTYNSPLHF.

V usage is TRBV5-1 and J usage is TRBJ2-3; 12 nucleotides align to TRBD2. J lost 5 bases, V lost 4 bases, and 8 bases had no gene match. Germline loops: CDR1 SGHRS, CDR2 YFSETQ. The CDR3 is made up of 16 amino acids. DNA for the CDR3: TGCGCCAGCAGCCCAACCAGACTAGCGGGGGAAGATACGCAGTATTTT. It encodes CASSPTRLAGEDTQYF.

The rearrangement links TRBV29-1 to TRBJ2-1; D unresolved. V shed 7 bases and J shed 2 bases, with 12 bases lying between them. Germline V lookup: CDR1 SQVTM, CDR2 ANQGSEA. The CDR3 runs to 13 residues. CDR3 amino acids: CSARSWTYNEQFF. The DNA of the CDR3 is TGCAGCGCTCGATCGTGGACCTACAATGAGCAGTTCTTC.

The chain recombines TRBV6-6 with TRBJ1-1, with TRBD1 identical over 7 bases. CDR1 is MNHNY and CDR2 is SVGAGI in the germline V gene (reference sequence). The CDR3 sequence is 15 residues long. The V segment lost 3 bases and the J segment 2 bases; nucleotides outside the gene matches: 6. The CDR3 region has the DNA TGTGCCAGCAGTTATTCTAGGGGGCTCAACACTGAAGCTTTCTTT. Translating it yields CASSYSRGLNTEAFF.

This sequence joins TRBV5-1 and TRBJ2-3; 9 bases match TRBD2. This CDR3 has 15 residues. The V and J ends lost 3 bases and 1 base, in that order; junction bases with no gene match: 3. The germline V gene has CDR1 SGHRS and CDR2 YFSETQ. CDR3 sequence (DNA): TGCGCCAGCAGCTATCGGACTAGCGGCACAGATACGCAGTATTTT. It codes for CASSYRTSGTDTQYF.